These 7 T cell receptor beta chains came from one sample sequenced in a study of T cells in women clearing cervical HPV infection. Some clones are missing from TCRdb's copy, which holds only in-frame ones; the method was immunoSEQ multiplex PCR. The table gives tens of thousands of clones; the top ten clones make up about 8.6% of it. Sequencing was performed on blood buffy coat. Source of these receptors: a woman aged 18-70 years with a cervical HPV16 infection that either progressed to CIN3+ or cleared (not recorded which).

In regard to this clone: Read sequence stops 3 residues before the CDR3 end, and the germline J gene provides the missing end. The chain couples TRBV20-1 to TRBJ2-2; the match to TRBD1 covers 7 bases. This CDR3 has 14 amino acids. The V segment lost 0 bases and the J segment 4 bases; nucleotides outside the gene matches: 2. Germline CDR1 reads DFQATT; CDR2 reads SNEGSKA (reference sequence). The CDR3: CSAREGQSTGELFF. The CDR3 bases that were read are TGCAGTGCTAGAGAGGGACAGAGCACCGGGGAG.

Of note for this clone: The CDR3 end is not reached by the read, which stops 3 residues before it; the germline J gene fills it in. The V call is TRBV7-2, the J call TRBJ2-7; D not resolved. The CDR3 runs 11 residues. Germline V gene sequence: CDR1 SGHTA, CDR2 FQGNSA. V was trimmed by 3 bases and J by 5 bases, leaving 5 bases between them. CDR3 amino acids: CASSFLDEQYF. The sequenced part of the CDR3 DNA is TGTGCCAGCAGCTTCCTCGACGAG.

In the case of this clone: The read finishes 3 residues shy of the CDR3 end, and the germline J gene is used to complete it. This chain links TRBV6-4 with TRBJ2-7, with 9 bases identical to TRBD1. Trimming removed 11 bases from V and 5 bases from J; junction bases left unmatched: 10. This CDR3 is 13 amino acids long. Looked up from germline, CDR1 is MRHNA and CDR2 is SNTAGT. The covered CDR3 bases are TGTGCCCGGTGGGGGGACAGGGCCCACGAG. Its protein is CARWGDRAHE. In full, the CDR3 is CARWGDRAHEQYF.

In the case of this clone: The CDR3 goes on 3 residues after the read ends, and that part is filled in from the germline J gene. The rearrangement uses TRBV5-6 and TRBJ2-7; a weak D match, TRBD1 (5 bases). The CDR3 sequence is 13 residues long. Germline V gives CDR1 SGHDT, CDR2 YYEEEE. Trimming took off 2 bases at V and 5 bases at J, with 11 bases between the two ends. The DNA read from the CDR3 is TGTGCCAGCAGCTTACGACAGCCCCACGAG. Translating gives CASSLRQPHE. The full CDR3 protein reads CASSLRQPHEQYF.

About this clone: The read comes to an end 3 residues before the CDR3 does, leaving the germline J gene to fill in the end. This rearrangement joins TRBV20-1 to TRBJ2-3, with 7 bases fitting TRBD2. This CDR3 is 14 amino acids long. V shed 3 bases, J shed 2 bases, and the junction held 5 bases outside the gene matches. In germline, CDR1 is DFQATT, CDR2 SNEGSKA (reference sequence). CDR3 bases read: TGCAGTGCTAGGAGGGGAGGGTACACAGATACG. As protein: CSARRGGYTDT. The entire CDR3 protein is CSARRGGYTDTQYF.

Regarding this clone: Coverage ceases 3 residues before the CDR3 finishes, and the germline J gene fills in the end. The V and J genes are TRBV5-6 and TRBJ2-6; D is undetermined. Per germline, CDR1 SGHDT and CDR2 YYEEEE. Trimming took 0 bases from V and 3 from J, leaving 4 bases between them. The CDR3 consists of 14 residues. The CDR3 protein is CASSLVYGANVLTF. CDR3 DNA (partial): TGTGCCAGCAGCTTGGTTTATGGGGCCAACGTC.

Frequency places this clone as medium-sized (0.01 to 0.1%). The read comes to an end 3 residues before the CDR3 does, leaving the germline J gene to fill in the end. The rearrangement links TRBV5-1 to TRBJ2-5; 9 nucleotides align to TRBD2. The V segment lost 2 bases and the J segment 5 bases; nucleotides outside the gene matches: 16. Germline CDR1 reads SGHRS; CDR2 reads YFSETQ. CDR3 size: 18 residues. Partial CDR3 DNA: TGCGCCAGCAGCTTCCTTCCTCGGGTAGCGGGAGCCATCGAGACC. Encoded protein: CASSFLPRVAGAIET. The full-length CDR3 reads as CASSFLPRVAGAIETQYF.